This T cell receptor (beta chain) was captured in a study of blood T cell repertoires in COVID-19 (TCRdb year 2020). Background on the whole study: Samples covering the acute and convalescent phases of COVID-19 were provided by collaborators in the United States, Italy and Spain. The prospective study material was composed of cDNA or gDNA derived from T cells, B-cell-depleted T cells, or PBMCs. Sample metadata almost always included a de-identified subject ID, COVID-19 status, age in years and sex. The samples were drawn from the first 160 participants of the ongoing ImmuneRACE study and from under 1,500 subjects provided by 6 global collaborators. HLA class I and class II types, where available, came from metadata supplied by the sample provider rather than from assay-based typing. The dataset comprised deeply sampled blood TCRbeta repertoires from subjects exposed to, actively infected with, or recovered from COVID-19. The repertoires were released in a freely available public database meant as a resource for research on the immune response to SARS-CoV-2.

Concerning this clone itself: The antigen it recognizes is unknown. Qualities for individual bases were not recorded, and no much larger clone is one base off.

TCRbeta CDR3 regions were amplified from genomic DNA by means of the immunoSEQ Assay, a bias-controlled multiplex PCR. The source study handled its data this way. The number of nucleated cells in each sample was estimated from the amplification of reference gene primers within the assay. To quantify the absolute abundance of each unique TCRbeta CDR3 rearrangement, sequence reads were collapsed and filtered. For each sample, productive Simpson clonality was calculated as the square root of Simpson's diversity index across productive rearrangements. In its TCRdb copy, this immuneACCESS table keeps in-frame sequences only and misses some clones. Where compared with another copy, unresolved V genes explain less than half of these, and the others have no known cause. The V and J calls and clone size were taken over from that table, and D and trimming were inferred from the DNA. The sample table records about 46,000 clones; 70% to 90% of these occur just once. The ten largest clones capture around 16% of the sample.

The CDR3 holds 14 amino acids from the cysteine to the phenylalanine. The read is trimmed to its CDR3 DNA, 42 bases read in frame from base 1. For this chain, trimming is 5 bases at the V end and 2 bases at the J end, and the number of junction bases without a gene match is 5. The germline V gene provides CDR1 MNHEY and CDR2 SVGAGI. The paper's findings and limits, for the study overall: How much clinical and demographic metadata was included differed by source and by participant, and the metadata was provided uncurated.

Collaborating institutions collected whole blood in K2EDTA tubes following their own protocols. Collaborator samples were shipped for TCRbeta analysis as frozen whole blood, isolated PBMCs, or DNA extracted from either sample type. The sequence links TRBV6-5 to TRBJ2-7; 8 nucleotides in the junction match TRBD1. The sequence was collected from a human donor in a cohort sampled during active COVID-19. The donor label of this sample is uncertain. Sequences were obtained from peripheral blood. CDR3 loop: CASSRGQEPYEQYF. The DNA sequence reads TGTGCCAGCAGTCGGGGACAGGAGCCCTACGAGCAGTACTTC.